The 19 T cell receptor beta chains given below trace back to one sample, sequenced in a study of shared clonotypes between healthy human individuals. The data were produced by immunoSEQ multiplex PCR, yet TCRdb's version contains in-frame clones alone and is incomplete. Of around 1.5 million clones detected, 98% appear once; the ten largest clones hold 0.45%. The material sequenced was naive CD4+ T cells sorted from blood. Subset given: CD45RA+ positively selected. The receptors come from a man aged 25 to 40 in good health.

The CDR3 sequence is CASSLNRGIIALHF. The CDR3 region has the DNA TGTGCCAGCAGCTTGAACAGGGGAATTATAGCCCTCCACTTT. The chain combines TRBV13 with TRBJ1-6; 7 nucleotides line up with TRBD1. Per germline, CDR1 PRHDT and CDR2 FYEKMQ (reference sequence). The CDR3 has 14 amino acids. Losses at the gene ends were 3 bases for V and 14 bases for J; bases not matched to a gene: 10.

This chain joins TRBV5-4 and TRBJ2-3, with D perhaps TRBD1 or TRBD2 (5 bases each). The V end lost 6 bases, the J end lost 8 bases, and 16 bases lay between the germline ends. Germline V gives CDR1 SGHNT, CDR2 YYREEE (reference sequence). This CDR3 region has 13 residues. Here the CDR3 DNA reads TGTGCCAGCAACCTGGGGGTCGTTGGTACGCAGTATTTT. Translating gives CASNLGVVGTQYF.

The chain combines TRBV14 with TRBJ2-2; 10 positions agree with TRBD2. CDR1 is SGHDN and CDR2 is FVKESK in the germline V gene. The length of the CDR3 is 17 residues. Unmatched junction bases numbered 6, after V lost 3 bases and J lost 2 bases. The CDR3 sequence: CASSHWTSGVNTGELFF. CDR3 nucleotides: TGTGCCAGCAGCCACTGGACTAGCGGAGTCAACACCGGGGAGCTGTTTTTT.

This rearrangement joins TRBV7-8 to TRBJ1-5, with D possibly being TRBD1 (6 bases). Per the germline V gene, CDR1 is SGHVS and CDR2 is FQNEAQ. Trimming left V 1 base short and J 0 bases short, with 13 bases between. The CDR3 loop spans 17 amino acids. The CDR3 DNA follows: TGTGCCAGCAGCTTAGGGTCAGGGGCGTATAGCAATCAGCCCCAGCATTTT. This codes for CASSLGSGAYSNQPQHF.

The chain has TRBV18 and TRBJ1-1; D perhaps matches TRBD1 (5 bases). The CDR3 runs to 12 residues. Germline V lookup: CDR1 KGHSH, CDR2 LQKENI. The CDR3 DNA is TGTGCAGGAGGGGCTGGGAACACTGAAGCTTTCTTT. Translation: CAGGAGNTEAFF.

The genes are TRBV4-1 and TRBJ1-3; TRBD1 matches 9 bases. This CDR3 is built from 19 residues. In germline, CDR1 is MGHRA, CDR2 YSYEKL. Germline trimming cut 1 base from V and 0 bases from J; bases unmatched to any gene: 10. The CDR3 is CASSQVSGTGPDSGNTIYF. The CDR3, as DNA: TGCGCCAGCAGCCAAGTCTCAGGGACAGGGCCCGACTCTGGAAACACCATATATTTT.

The CDR3: CASSEGASNTGELFF. As DNA, the CDR3 is TGTGCCAGCAGCGAAGGGGCTTCGAACACCGGGGAGCTGTTTTTT. This rearrangement joins TRBV7-7 to TRBJ2-2; D perhaps matches TRBD1 (5 bases). The germline CDR1 and CDR2 sequences are SSHAT and FNYEAQ (reference sequence). V was shortened by 5 bases and J by 0 bases, with 10 bases between the two germline ends. The CDR3 contains 15 residues.

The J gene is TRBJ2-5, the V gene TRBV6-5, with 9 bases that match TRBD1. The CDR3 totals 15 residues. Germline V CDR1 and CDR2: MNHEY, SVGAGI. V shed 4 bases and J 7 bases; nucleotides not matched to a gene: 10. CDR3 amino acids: CASSFGTGISRTQYF. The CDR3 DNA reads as TGTGCCAGCAGTTTCGGGACAGGGATATCCCGGACCCAGTACTTC.

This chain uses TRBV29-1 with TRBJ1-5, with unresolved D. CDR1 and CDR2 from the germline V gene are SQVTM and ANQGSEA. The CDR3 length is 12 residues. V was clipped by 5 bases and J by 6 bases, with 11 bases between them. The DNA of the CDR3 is TGCAGCGTTTTAAGTCCGGGTCAGCCCCAGCATTTT. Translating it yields CSVLSPGQPQHF.

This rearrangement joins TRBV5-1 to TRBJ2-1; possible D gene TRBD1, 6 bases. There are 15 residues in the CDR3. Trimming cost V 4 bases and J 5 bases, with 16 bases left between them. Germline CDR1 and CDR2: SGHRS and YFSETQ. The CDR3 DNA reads TGCGCCAGCAGCCCTGGACACTCAGGGGACAATGAGCAGTTCTTC. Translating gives CASSPGHSGDNEQFF.

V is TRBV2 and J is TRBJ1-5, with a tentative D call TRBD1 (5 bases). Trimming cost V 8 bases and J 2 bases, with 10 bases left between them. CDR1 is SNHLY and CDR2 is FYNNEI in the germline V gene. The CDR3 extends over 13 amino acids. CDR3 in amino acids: CASWPGGNQPQHF. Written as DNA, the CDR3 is TGTGCCAGCTGGCCGGGGGGCAATCAGCCCCAGCATTTT.

In DNA, the CDR3 is TGTGCCAGTAGTATCCCCCGCCAAGGAGATACGCAGTATTTT. It codes for CASSIPRQGDTQYF. The chain joins TRBV19 to TRBJ2-3; D is undetermined. Trimming removed 3 bases from V and 5 bases from J, with 12 bases in between. This CDR3 contains 14 residues. Germline V gene sequence: CDR1 LNHDA, CDR2 SQIVND (reference sequence).

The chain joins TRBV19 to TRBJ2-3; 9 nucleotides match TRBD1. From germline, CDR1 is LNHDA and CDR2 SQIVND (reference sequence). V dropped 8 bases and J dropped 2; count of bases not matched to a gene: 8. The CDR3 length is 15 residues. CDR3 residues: CASDGGTGHTDTQYF. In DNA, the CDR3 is TGTGCCAGTGACGGTGGGACAGGGCACACAGATACGCAGTATTTT.

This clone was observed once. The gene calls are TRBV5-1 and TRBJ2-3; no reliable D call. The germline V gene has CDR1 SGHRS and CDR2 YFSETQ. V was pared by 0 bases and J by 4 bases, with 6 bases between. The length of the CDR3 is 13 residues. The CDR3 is CASSLGQSDTQYF. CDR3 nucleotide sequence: TGCGCCAGCAGCTTGGGGCAGTCAGATACGCAGTATTTT.

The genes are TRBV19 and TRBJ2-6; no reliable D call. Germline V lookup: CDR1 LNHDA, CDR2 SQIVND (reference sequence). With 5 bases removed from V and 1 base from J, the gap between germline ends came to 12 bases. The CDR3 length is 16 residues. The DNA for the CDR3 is TGTGCCAGTAGTCCGTGGACGGTTTCTGGGGCCAACGTCCTGACTTTC. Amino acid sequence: CASSPWTVSGANVLTF.

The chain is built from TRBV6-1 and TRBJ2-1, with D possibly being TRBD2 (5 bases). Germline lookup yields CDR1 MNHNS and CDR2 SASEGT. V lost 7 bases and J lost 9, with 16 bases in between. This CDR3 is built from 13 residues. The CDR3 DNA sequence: TGTGCCAGCATCGAACCGGGAACGACTGAGCAGTTCTTC. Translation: CASIEPGTTEQFF.

Written as DNA, the CDR3 is TGTGCCAGCAGCCCGCCGCGGGGCAATGAGCAGTTCTTC. Its protein product is CASSPPRGNEQFF. This chain uses TRBV11-3 with TRBJ2-1; possibly TRBD2 for D (6 bases). The CDR3 contains 13 residues. Germline loops: CDR1 SGHNT, CDR2 YENEEA. Trimming removed 5 bases at V and 6 bases at J, with 11 bases between.

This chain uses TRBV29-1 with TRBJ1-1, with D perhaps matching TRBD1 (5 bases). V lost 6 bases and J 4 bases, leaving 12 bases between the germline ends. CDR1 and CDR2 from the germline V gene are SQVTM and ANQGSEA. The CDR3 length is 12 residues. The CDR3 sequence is CSVQQVPTEAFF. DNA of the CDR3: TGCAGCGTACAACAGGTACCCACTGAAGCTTTCTTT.

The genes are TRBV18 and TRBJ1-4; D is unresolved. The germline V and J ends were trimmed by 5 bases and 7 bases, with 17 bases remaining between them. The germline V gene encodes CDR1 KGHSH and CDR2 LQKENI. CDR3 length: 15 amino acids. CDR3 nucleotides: TGTGCCAGCTCAGAAGGATGGAGCGCCGTTGAAAAACTGTTTTTT. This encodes CASSEGWSAVEKLFF.